The clone carrying this T cell receptor (beta chain) was seen only once. The antigen is unknown. The sample is drawn from a study of Ad26.COV2.S vaccination and SARS-CoV-2 variants. Points from the study as a whole: In TCR breadth and depth analyses, total T cell responses may have been underestimated.

Treatment given: around 19 received Ad26.COV2.S at low or high dose, single or two shots; a few received placebo; per-sample allocation not given. Specimens were obtained on day 63 following the first vaccine or placebo injection. Method: immunoSEQ multiplex PCR; TCRdb's copy keeps in-frame clones and lacks some. This table holds hundreds of thousands of clones, around 92% found once. The CDR3 runs 14 residues. V gave up 7 bases and J gave up 4 bases, with 17 bases separating them. In germline, CDR1 is MNHEY, CDR2 SVGAGI. This rearrangement joins TRBV6-5 to TRBJ2-7, with D perhaps matching TRBD1 or TRBD2 (6 bases each). This TCR derives from a person between 18 and 59 years old who received the Ad26.COV2.S COVID-19 vaccine or a placebo. Sequenced here: peripheral blood, sampled in a trial of Ad26.COV2.S vaccine versus placebo. The CDR3 sequence is CASKGRGVSYEQYF. CDR3 in DNA: TGTGCCAGCAAGGGAAGGGGGGTCTCATACGAGCAGTACTTC.